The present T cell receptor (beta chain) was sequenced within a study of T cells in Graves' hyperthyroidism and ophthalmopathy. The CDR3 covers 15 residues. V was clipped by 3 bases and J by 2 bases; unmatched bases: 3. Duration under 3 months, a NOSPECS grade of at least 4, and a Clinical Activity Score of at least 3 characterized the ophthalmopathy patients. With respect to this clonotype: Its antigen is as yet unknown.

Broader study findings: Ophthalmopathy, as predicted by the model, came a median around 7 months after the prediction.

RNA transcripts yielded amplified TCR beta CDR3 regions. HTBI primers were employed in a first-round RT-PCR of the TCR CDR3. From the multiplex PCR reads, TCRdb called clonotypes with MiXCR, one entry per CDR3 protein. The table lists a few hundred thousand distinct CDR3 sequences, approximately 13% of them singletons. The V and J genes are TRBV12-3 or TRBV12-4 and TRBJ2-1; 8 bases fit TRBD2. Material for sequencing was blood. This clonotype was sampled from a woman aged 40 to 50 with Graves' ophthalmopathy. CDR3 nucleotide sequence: TGTGCCAGCAGTTTGACTAGCGAGGCCTACAATGAGCAGTTCTTC. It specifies CASSLTSEAYNEQFF.